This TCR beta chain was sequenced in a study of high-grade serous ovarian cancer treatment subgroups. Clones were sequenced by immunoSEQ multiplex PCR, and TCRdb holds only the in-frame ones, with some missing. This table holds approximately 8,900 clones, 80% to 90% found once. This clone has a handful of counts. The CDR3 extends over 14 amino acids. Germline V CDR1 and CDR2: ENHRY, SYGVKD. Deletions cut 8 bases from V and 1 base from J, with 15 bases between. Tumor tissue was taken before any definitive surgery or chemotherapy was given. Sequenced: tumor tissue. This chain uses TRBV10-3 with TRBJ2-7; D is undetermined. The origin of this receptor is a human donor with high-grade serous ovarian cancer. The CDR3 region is CAIASPKDSYEQYF. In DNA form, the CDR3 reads TGTGCCATCGCCAGCCCAAAGGATTCCTACGAGCAGTACTTC.